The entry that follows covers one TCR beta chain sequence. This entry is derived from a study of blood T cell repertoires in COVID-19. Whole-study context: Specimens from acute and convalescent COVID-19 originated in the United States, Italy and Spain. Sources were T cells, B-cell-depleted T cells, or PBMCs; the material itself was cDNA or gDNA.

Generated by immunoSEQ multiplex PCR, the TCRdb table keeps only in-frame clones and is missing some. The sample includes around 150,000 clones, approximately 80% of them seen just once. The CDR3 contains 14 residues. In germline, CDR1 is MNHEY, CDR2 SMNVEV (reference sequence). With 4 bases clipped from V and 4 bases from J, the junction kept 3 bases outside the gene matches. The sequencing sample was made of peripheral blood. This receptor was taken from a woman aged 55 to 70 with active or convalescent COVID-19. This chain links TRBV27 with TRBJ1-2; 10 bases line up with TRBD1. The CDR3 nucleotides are TGTGCCAGCAGTTACCGGGACAGGGGCTATGGCTACACCTTC. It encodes CASSYRDRGYGYTF.